The 27 T cell receptor beta chains in this list originate from one sample, sequenced in a study of post-analysis software for immune sequencing data. Overall study results and limits: Five or six TRBV segments, including TRBV5-6, TRBV5-1 and TRBV20-1, were more frequent in patients than controls.

These receptors lack a known antigen. The TCR beta cDNA libraries carried unique molecular identifiers. In TCRdb, the PCR reads were re-called with MiXCR into one record per CDR3 protein. This sample has approximately 770,000 distinct CDR3 sequences; roughly 50% occur once, and the top ten carry 4.9%. The sequenced sample consisted of blood. These receptors all stem from a girl aged 10-17 years with multiple sclerosis.

This clonotype was picked up a small number of times. The rearrangement uses TRBV28 and TRBJ2-7, with D uncertain. Germline CDR1 is MDHEN and CDR2 is SYDVKM. This CDR3 spans 11 amino acids. The V gene lost 5 bases and the J gene lost 7 bases, with 9 bases spanning the gap. The CDR3 DNA is TGTGCCAGCAGTGGCCCATGGGAGCAGTACTTC. It specifies CASSGPWEQYF.

This clonotype was detected a few times. The chain carries TRBV7-2 and TRBJ2-4; D might be TRBD2 (5 bases). This CDR3 spans 15 amino acids. V was pared by 1 base and J by 3 bases, with 10 bases between. CDR1 SGHTA and CDR2 FQGNSA come from the germline V gene. DNA of the CDR3: TGTGCCAGCAGCTTAGTCGGGGTGGGCAAAAACATTCAGTACTTC. It specifies CASSLVGVGKNIQYF.

This clonotype turned up a few times. This chain connects TRBV6-1 to TRBJ2-7; 15 nucleotides agree with TRBD2. Looked up from germline, CDR1 is MNHNS and CDR2 is SASEGT. J was trimmed by 7 bases and V by 1 base; bases with no gene match: 14. The CDR3 is 19 residues long. CDR3 residues: CASSEVGLAGGPNSREQYF. Written as DNA, the CDR3 is TGTGCCAGCAGTGAAGTCGGACTAGCGGGAGGGCCCAACTCTCGGGAGCAGTACTTC.

This rearrangement joins TRBV27 to TRBJ2-7, with TRBD1 matching 10 bases. Germline V gene lookup returns CDR1 MNHEY and CDR2 SMNVEV (reference sequence). Germline trimming cut 9 bases from V and 0 bases from J; bases unmatched to any gene: 5. CDR3 size: 14 residues. The CDR3 DNA reads as TGTGCCAGTCCGGACAGGGGGAGCTCCTACGAGCAGTACTTC. Protein sequence: CASPDRGSSYEQYF.

The chain employs TRBV18 and TRBJ2-5; D may be TRBD2 (5 bases). The CDR3 runs 16 residues. The V gene's germline CDR1 is KGHSH and CDR2 LQKENI. The V end lost 2 bases, the J end lost 1 base, and 14 bases lay between the germline ends. The CDR3 spells CASSPVTGRFQETQYF. CDR3 coding DNA: TGTGCCAGCTCACCAGTCACGGGGAGATTCCAAGAGACCCAGTACTTC.

The V gene is TRBV30, the J gene TRBJ2-3, with 15 positions matching TRBD2. Germline V gives CDR1 GTSNPN, CDR2 SVGIG (reference sequence). This CDR3 is 17 amino acids long. V dropped 4 bases and J dropped 6; count of bases not matched to a gene: 11. The CDR3 protein is CAWTPLRTSGRADTQYF. The CDR3 coding sequence is TGTGCCTGGACCCCCCTAAGGACTAGCGGGAGGGCGGATACGCAGTATTTT.

The chain uses TRBV7-2 and TRBJ2-3; 13 bases align to TRBD2. CDR1 and CDR2 (germline): SGHTA, FQGNSA. V was pared by 5 bases and J by 10 bases, with 3 bases of the junction left unmatched. The CDR3 loop spans 13 amino acids. The CDR3 reads CASSPLAGGAQYF. Written as DNA, the CDR3 is TGTGCCAGCAGCCCACTAGCGGGAGGGGCGCAGTATTTT. Looking up the rest from reference TRBV7-2 and TRBJ2-3 gives the full variable domain: GAGVSQSPSNKVTEKGKDVELRCDPISGHTALYWYRQSLGQGLEFLIYFQGNSAPDKSGLPSDRFSAERTGGSVSTLTIQRTQQEDSAVYLCASSPLAGGAQYFGPGTRLTVL.

This chain joins TRBV15 and TRBJ2-4, with D possibly called TRBD1 or TRBD2 (5 bases each). The CDR3 is 15 residues long. Looked up from germline, CDR1 is LNHNV and CDR2 is YYDKDF (reference sequence). V lost 1 base to trimming and J lost 4 bases, with 11 bases between them. The CDR3 spells CATSRGSGAKNIQYF. The CDR3 DNA follows: TGTGCCACCAGCAGAGGCTCCGGGGCAAAAAACATTCAGTACTTC.

The chain has TRBV11-2 and TRBJ2-1, with 8 bases that match TRBD2. Trimming cost V 1 base and J 9 bases; bases outside gene matches: 11. CDR3 length: 16 amino acids. Germline CDR1 reads SGHAT; CDR2 reads FQNNGV. CDR3 coding DNA: TGTGCCAGCAGCTTAGGGGACGGGAGGGCCGGTGGTGAGCAGTTCTTC. Residues: CASSLGDGRAGGEQFF. The variable domain in full, completed from reference TRBV11-2 and TRBJ2-1, reads EAGVAQSPRYKIIEKRQSVAFWCNPISGHATLYWYQQILGQGPKLLIQFQNNGVVDDSQLPKDRFSAERLKGVDSTLKIQPAKLEDSAVYLCASSLGDGRAGGEQFFGPGTRLTVL.

In this sample, this clonotype turned up a few times. V is TRBV20-1 and J is TRBJ1-2; D is undetermined. This CDR3 spans 11 amino acids. CDR1 and CDR2 from the germline V gene are DFQATT and SNEGSKA (reference sequence). The germline V and J ends were trimmed by 4 bases and 5 bases, with 8 bases remaining between them. CDR3 coding DNA: TGCAGTGCTATTTCAGCGTATGGCTACACCTTC. Encoded protein: CSAISAYGYTF.

This clonotype was observed a handful of times. The chain employs TRBV20-1 and TRBJ2-1, with TRBD2 matching 7 bases. Germline lookup yields CDR1 DFQATT and CDR2 SNEGSKA (reference sequence). The CDR3 is made up of 15 amino acids. V trimming: 6 bases; J trimming: 0 bases; junction bases outside the gene matches: 8. The CDR3 DNA reads as TGCAGTGCCACTTCACTAGCGAGCTCCTACAATGAGCAGTTCTTC. Residues: CSATSLASSYNEQFF.

This clonotype came up a few times. The CDR3, as DNA: TGTGCCAGCAGCAAAGGGAAGCGGGAGGGCCTCGAGCAGTACTTC. It encodes CASSKGKREGLEQYF. This sequence joins TRBV21-1 and TRBJ2-7. TRBV21-1 is flagged as a pseudogene. The CDR3 has 15 residues.

The V gene is TRBV4-1, the J gene TRBJ2-3; TRBD2 matches at 10 bases. CDR1 and CDR2 from the germline V gene are MGHRA and YSYEKL. The junction had 10 bases not matched to a gene; V was cut back by 3 bases and J by 1 base. CDR3 size: 18 residues. CDR3 loop: CASSQQELAGGRTDTQYF. CDR3 sequence (DNA): TGCGCCAGCAGCCAGCAAGAATTAGCGGGAGGACGCACAGATACGCAGTATTTT.

The J gene is TRBJ2-7, the V gene TRBV5-1; D may be TRBD1 or TRBD2 (5 bases each). Germline V gene data show CDR1 as SGHRS and CDR2 as YFSETQ. Trimming removed 0 bases at V and 1 base at J, with 14 bases between. CDR3 length equals 16 residues. The CDR3 DNA is TGCGCCAGCAGCTTGGTGTCGGGGCTCGGGTCCTACGAGCAGTACTTC. This translates into CASSLVSGLGSYEQYF.

A few counts support this clonotype. The CDR3 coding sequence is TGTGCCAGCAGTGAGACAGGGGGCCGCACAGATACGCAGTATTTT. It specifies CASSETGGRTDTQYF. This chain links TRBV25-1 with TRBJ2-3; 10 bases fit TRBD1. The CDR3 contains 15 residues. The germline CDR1 and CDR2 sequences are MGHDK and SYGVNS. Trimming took 3 bases from V and 1 from J; bases not matched to a gene: 1. The full variable domain, its missing parts supplied by reference TRBV25-1 and TRBJ2-3, is EADIYQTPRYLVIGTGKKITLECSQTMGHDKMYWYQQDPGMELHLIHYSYGVNSTEKGDLSSESTVSRIRTEHFPLTLESARPSHTSQYLCASSETGGRTDTQYFGPGTRLTVL.

The rearrangement links TRBV14 to TRBJ2-1; tentative D call: TRBD1 (5 bases). The CDR3 covers 14 residues. Trimming cost V 0 bases and J 8 bases, with 11 bases left between them. The V gene's germline CDR1 is SGHDN and CDR2 FVKESK. CDR3 nucleotides: TGTGCCAGCAGCCAAGAGCTGGGGCTTCATGAGCAGTTCTTC. Translated, it gives CASSQELGLHEQFF.

DNA of the CDR3: TGTGCCAGCAGTTTCTCAGCGGGAGCCCAGAACTACGAGCAGTACTTC. It yields the protein CASSFSAGAQNYEQYF. This sequence joins TRBV27 and TRBJ2-4, with 8 bases aligning to TRBD2. Gene TRBJ2-7 matches the end of the DNA better, so the J call may be wrong. The CDR3 covers 16 residues. CDR1 and CDR2 from the germline V gene are MNHEY and SMNVEV (reference sequence).

This clonotype has a handful of counts. V usage is TRBV6-4 and J usage is TRBJ2-1; TRBD2 agrees at 9 bases. Germline CDR1 and CDR2: MRHNA and SNTAGT. Trimming at V came to 0 bases and at J to 2 bases, leaving 2 bases not matched to a gene. The CDR3 consists of 16 residues. The CDR3 nucleotides read TGTGCCAGCAGTGACTCGGGACTAGCCCCCTACAATGAGCAGTTCTTC. Residues: CASSDSGLAPYNEQFF.

The count of this clonotype is one. This chain connects TRBV4-2 to TRBJ2-3; D tentatively reads TRBD1 or TRBD2 (5 bases each). This CDR3 comprises 15 residues. Germline CDR1 is LGHNA and CDR2 is YNFKEQ. Trimming removed 0 bases from V and 6 bases from J, with 13 bases in between. The chain's CDR3 is CASSQEGSRGDTQYF. The CDR3 DNA reads as TGTGCCAGCAGCCAAGAGGGGTCGAGGGGCGATACGCAGTATTTT.

This clonotype was counted only a few times. The chain links TRBV6-5 to TRBJ2-1; D remains unclear. The CDR3 length is 13 residues. Trimming left V 2 bases short and J 7 bases short, with 9 bases between. In germline, CDR1 is MNHEY, CDR2 SVGAGI. CDR3 loop: CASSYGPQNEQFF. CDR3 nucleotides: TGTGCCAGCAGTTACGGCCCCCAGAATGAGCAGTTCTTC.

This CDR3 reads CASSLGTGHQPQHF. CDR3 DNA: TGTGCCAGCAGCTTAGGTACAGGCCATCAGCCCCAGCATTTT. The gene calls are TRBV7-2 and TRBJ1-5, with D tentatively TRBD1 (5 bases). Germline V gives CDR1 SGHTA, CDR2 FQGNSA. V dropped 1 base and J dropped 5 bases, with 9 bases sitting between them. The CDR3 runs 14 residues.

V usage is TRBV24-1 and J usage is TRBJ2-4; D could derive from TRBD1 or TRBD2 (5 bases each). The V gene lost 4 bases and the J gene lost 15 bases, with 24 bases spanning the gap. The CDR3 has 15 amino acids. Germline V lookup: CDR1 KGHDR, CDR2 SFDVKD. CDR3 DNA sequence: TGTGCCACCAGTGACCTATCGTCGGGACGCGCGAGGCTGTACTTC. Its translation: CATSDLSSGRARLYF.

This clonotype has a handful of counts. V gene TRBV29-1 combines with J gene TRBJ1-1; D might be TRBD1 (5 bases). The germline gives CDR1 SQVTM, CDR2 ANQGSEA. This CDR3 is built from 13 residues. The V gene lost 3 bases and the J gene lost 1 base, with 9 bases spanning the gap. This chain's CDR3 is CSVDRDENTEAFF. CDR3 DNA sequence: TGCAGCGTTGACAGGGACGAGAACACTGAAGCTTTCTTT. The full variable domain, rest sourced from reference TRBV29-1 and TRBJ1-1, is SAVISQKPSRDICQRGTSLTIQCQVDSQVTMMFWYRQQPGQSLTLIATANQGSEATYESGFVIDKFPISRPNLTFSTLTVSNMSPEDSSIYLCSVDRDENTEAFFGQGTRLTVV.

The gene calls are TRBV4-1 and TRBJ2-1; 11 positions match TRBD2. The CDR3 length is 18 residues. The ends lost 1 base at V and 6 bases at J; junction bases unmatched: 11. Germline CDR1 MGHRA, CDR2 YSYEKL. The CDR3 DNA is TGCGCCAGCAGCCAAGGAGGTTTCCGTAGCGGGAGGGGCAATGAGCAGTTCTTC. This codes for CASSQGGFRSGRGNEQFF.

The rearrangement joins TRBV5-5 to TRBJ2-1, with TRBD2 matching over 7 bases. Germline assignment: CDR1 SGHKS and CDR2 YYEKEE (reference sequence). The junction had 7 bases not matched to a gene; V was cut back by 4 bases and J by 0 bases. The CDR3 loop spans 16 amino acids. The CDR3 DNA reads TGTGCCAGCAGCGGGGGACTACTGAGCTCCTACAATGAGCAGTTCTTC. It translates to CASSGGLLSSYNEQFF.

This clonotype was seen only a few times. The CDR3 here is CASSTSGRAWEQYF. CDR3 bases: TGTGCCAGCAGCACTAGCGGGAGGGCCTGGGAGCAGTACTTC. The V and J genes are TRBV7-8 and TRBJ2-7; 13 bases are shared with TRBD2. Germline trimming cut 5 bases from V and 7 bases from J; bases unmatched to any gene: 5. This CDR3 is built from 14 residues. Germline V gives CDR1 SGHVS, CDR2 FQNEAQ.

The chain has TRBV28 and TRBJ1-2; D possibly corresponds to TRBD1 (6 bases). Germline lookup yields CDR1 MDHEN and CDR2 SYDVKM. Trimming removed 1 base from V and 6 bases from J, with 12 bases in between. This CDR3 comprises 14 residues. The CDR3 protein is CASSLSRGGDGYTF. The CDR3 DNA sequence: TGTGCCAGCAGTTTATCTAGGGGGGGAGATGGCTACACCTTC.